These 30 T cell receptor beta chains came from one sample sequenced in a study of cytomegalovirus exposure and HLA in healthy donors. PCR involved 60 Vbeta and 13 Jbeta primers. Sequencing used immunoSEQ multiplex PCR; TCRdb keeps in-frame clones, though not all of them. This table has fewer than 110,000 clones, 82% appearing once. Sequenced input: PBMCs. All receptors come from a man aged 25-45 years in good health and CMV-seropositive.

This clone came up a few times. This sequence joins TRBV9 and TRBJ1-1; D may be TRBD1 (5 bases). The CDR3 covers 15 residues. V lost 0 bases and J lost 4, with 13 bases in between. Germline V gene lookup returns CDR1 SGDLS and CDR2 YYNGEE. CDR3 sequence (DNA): TGTGCCAGCAGCGTAGCTCTGAGCCAGGGCACTGAAGCTTTCTTT. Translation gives CASSVALSQGTEAFF. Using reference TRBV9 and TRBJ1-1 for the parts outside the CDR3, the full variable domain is DSGVTQTPKHLITATGQRVTLRCSPRSGDLSVYWYQQSLDQGLQFLIQYYNGEERAKGNILERFSAQQFPDLHSELNLSSLELGDSALYFCASSVALSQGTEAFFGQGTRLTVV.

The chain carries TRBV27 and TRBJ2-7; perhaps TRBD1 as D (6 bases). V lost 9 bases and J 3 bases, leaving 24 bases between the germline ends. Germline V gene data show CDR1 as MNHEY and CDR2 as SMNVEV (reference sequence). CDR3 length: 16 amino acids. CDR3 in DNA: TGTGCCAGAGGAAAGGGACAAATCATGGGGCTCTACGAGCAGTACTTC. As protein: CARGKGQIMGLYEQYF.

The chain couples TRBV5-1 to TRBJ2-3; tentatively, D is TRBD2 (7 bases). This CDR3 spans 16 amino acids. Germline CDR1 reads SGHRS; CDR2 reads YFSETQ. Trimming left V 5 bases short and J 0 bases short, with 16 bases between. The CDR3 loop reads CASSLGGPTSTDTQYF. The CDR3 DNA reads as TGCGCCAGCAGTCTCGGGGGGCCAACTAGCACAGATACGCAGTATTTT.

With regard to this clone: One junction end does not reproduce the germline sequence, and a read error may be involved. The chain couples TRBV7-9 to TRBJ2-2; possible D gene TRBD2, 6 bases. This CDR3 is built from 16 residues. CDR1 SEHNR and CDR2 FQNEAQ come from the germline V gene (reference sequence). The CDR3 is CSSSRRAGTNTGELFF. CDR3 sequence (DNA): TGTTCCAGCAGCCGCCGGGCGGGGACTAACACCGGGGAGCTGTTTTTT.

CDR3 DNA sequence: TGCGCCAGCAAAGGGGGTATCGCGGATACGCAGTATTTT. Protein product: CASKGGIADTQYF. J is TRBJ2-3 and V is TRBV10-2, with D maybe TRBD1 (6 bases). Looked up from germline, CDR1 is WSHSY and CDR2 is SAAADI. The CDR3 contains 13 residues. With 7 bases removed from V and 6 bases from J, the gap between germline ends came to 14 bases.

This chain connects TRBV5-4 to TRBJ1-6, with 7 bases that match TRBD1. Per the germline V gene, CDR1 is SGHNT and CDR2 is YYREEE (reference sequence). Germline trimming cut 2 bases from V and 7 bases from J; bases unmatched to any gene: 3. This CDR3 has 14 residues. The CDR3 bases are TGTGCCAGCAGCTTTTTGGACAGGAATTCACCCCTCCACTTT. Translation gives CASSFLDRNSPLHF.

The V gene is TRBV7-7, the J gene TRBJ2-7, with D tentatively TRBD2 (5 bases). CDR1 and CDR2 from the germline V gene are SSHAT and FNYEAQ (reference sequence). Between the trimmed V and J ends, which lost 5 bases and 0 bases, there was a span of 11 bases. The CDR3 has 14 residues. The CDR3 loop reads CASSAGASSYEQYF. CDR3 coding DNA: TGTGCCAGCAGCGCGGGCGCCAGCTCCTACGAGCAGTACTTC.

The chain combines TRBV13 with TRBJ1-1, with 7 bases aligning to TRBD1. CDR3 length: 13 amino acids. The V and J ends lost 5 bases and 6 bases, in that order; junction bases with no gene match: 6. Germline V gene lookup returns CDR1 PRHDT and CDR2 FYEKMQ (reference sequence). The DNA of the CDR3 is TGTGCCAGCAGCCAGACAGGGTTCGCTGAAGCTTTCTTT. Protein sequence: CASSQTGFAEAFF. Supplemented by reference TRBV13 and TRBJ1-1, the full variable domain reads AAGVIQSPRHLIKEKRETATLKCYPIPRHDTVYWYQQGPGQDPQFLISFYEKMQSDKGSIPDRFSAQQFSDYHSELNMSSLELGDSALYFCASSQTGFAEAFFGQGTRLTVV.

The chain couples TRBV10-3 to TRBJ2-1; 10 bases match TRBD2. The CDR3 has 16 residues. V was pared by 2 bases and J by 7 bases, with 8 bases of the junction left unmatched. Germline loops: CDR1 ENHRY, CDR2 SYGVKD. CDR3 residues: CAISETASGGLNEQFF. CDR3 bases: TGTGCCATCAGTGAGACGGCTAGCGGGGGATTGAATGAGCAGTTCTTC.

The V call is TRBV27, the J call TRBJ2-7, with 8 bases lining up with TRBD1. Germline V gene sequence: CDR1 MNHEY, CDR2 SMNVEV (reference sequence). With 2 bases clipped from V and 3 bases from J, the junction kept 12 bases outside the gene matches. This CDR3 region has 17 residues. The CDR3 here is CASSLALGTDRVYEQYF. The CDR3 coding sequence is TGTGCCAGCAGTTTAGCACTCGGGACGGACAGGGTCTACGAGCAGTACTTC.

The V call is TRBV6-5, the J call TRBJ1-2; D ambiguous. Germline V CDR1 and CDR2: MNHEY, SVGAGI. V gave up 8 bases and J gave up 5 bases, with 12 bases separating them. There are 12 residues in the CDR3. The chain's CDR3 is CASREGTYGYTF. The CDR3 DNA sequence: TGTGCCAGCCGGGAGGGTACATATGGCTACACCTTC.

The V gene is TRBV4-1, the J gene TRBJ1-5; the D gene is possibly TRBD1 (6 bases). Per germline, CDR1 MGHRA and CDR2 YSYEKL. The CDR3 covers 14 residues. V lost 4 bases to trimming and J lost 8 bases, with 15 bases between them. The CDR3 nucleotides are TGCGCCAGCAGCCCCGGACAGCGGGGTGAGCCCCAGCATTTT. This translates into CASSPGQRGEPQHF.

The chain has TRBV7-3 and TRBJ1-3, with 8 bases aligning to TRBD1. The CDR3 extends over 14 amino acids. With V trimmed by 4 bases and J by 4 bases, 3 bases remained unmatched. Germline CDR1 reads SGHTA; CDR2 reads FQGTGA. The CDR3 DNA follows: TGTGCCAGCAGCTCCGGACAGGGAGGAAACACCATATATTTT. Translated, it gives CASSSGQGGNTIYF.

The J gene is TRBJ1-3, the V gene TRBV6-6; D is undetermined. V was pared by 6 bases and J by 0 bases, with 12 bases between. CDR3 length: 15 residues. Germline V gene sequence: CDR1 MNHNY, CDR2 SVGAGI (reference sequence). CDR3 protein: CASSPLAVSGNTIYF. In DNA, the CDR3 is TGTGCCAGCAGCCCTCTGGCAGTCTCTGGAAACACCATATATTTT.

The CDR3 region has the DNA TGTGCCAGCAGTTGGCTTAACTATGGCTACACCTTC. This sequence encodes CASSWLNYGYTF. The chain uses TRBV25-1 and TRBJ1-2; D is undetermined. CDR1 and CDR2 from the germline V gene are MGHDK and SYGVNS. V was clipped by 5 bases and J by 1 base, with 5 bases between them. The CDR3 consists of 12 residues.

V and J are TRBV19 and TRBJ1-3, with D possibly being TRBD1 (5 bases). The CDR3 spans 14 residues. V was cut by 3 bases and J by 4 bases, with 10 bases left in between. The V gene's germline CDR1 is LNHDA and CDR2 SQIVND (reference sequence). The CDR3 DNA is TGTGCCAGTAGTATTCAGGGCCTGGGAAACACCATATATTTT. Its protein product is CASSIQGLGNTIYF.

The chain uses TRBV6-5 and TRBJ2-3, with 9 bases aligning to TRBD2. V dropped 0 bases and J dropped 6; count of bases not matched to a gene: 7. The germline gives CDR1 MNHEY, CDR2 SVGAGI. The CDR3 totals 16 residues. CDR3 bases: TGTGCCAGCAGTTACTCGATGAGCGGGGGGCCGGATACGCAGTATTTT. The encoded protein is CASSYSMSGGPDTQYF.

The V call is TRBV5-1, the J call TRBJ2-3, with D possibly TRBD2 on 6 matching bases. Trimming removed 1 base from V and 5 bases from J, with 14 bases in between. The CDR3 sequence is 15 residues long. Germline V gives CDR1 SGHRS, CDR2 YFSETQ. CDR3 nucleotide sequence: TGCGCCAGCAGCTTGATGGGGGGTCGGGGAGATACGCAGTATTTT. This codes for CASSLMGGRGDTQYF.

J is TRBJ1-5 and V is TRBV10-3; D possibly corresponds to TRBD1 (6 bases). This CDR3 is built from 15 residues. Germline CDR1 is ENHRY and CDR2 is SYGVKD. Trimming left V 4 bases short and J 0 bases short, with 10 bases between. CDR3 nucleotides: TGTGCCATCAGTGTTACAGGGAATAGCAATCAGCCCCAGCATTTT. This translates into CAISVTGNSNQPQHF.

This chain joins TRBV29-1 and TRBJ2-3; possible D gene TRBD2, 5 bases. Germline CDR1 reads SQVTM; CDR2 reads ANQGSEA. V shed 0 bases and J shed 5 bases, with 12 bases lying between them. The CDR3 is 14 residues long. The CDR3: CSVEEGYRGDTQYF. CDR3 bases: TGCAGCGTTGAAGAGGGTTATCGGGGAGATACGCAGTATTTT.

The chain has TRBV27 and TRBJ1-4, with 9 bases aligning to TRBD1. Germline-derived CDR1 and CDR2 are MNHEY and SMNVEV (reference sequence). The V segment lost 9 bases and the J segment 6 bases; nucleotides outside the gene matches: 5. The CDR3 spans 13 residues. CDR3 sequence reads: CASAGQGYEKLFF. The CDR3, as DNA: TGTGCCAGTGCGGGACAGGGCTATGAAAAACTGTTTTTT.

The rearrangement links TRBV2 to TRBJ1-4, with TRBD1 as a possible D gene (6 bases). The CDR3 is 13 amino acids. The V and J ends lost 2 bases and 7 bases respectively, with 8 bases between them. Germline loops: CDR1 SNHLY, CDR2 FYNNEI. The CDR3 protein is CASSEWDIEKLFF. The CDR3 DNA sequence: TGTGCCAGCAGTGAATGGGACATTGAAAAACTGTTTTTT.

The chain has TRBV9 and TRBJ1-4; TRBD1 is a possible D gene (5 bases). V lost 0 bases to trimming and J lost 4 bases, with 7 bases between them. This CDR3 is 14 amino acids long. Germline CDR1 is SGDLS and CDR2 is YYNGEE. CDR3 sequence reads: CASSVGGLNEKLFF. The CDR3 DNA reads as TGTGCCAGCAGCGTAGGGGGACTTAATGAAAAACTGTTTTTT.

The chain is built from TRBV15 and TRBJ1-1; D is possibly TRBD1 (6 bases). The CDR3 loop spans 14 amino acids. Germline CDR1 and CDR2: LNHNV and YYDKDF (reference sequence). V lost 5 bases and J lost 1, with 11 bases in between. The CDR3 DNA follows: TGTGCCACCAGCGCCCACAGGGCGAACACTGAAGCTTTCTTT. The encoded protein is CATSAHRANTEAFF.

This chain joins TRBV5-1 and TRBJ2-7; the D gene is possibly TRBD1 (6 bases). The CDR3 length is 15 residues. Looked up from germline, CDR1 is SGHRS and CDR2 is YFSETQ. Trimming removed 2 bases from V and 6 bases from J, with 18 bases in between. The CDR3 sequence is CASSLRPGALGEQYF. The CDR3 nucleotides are TGCGCCAGCAGCTTAAGGCCAGGGGCCCTCGGCGAGCAGTACTTC.

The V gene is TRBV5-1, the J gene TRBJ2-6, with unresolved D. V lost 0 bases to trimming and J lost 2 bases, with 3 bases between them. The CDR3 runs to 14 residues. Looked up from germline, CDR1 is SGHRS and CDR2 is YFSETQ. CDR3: CASSLVAGANVLTF. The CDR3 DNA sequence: TGCGCCAGCAGCTTGGTAGCTGGGGCCAACGTCCTGACTTTC.

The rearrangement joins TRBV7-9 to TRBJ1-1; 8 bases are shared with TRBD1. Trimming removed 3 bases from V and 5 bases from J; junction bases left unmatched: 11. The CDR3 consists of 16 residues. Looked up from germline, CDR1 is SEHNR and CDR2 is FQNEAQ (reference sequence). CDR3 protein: CASSLTKTGQGTEAFF. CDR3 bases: TGTGCCAGCAGCTTGACTAAAACCGGACAGGGAACTGAAGCTTTCTTT.

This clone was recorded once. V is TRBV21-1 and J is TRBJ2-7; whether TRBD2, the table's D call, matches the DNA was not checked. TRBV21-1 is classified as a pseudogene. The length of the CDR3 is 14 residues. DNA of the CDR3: TGTGCCAGCACCCCGACTAGCGGGGCGGACGAGCAGTACTTC. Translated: CASTPTSGADEQYF.

CDR3 in amino acids: CASTPQLALEAFF. The CDR3 DNA follows: TGTGCCAGCACACCACAGTTGGCCCTTGAAGCTTTCTTT. The chain joins TRBV5-8 to TRBJ1-1; D not resolved. V shed 6 bases and J shed 7 bases, with 16 bases lying between them. CDR3 size: 13 residues. CDR1 is SGHTS, CDR2 YDEGEE, per germline.

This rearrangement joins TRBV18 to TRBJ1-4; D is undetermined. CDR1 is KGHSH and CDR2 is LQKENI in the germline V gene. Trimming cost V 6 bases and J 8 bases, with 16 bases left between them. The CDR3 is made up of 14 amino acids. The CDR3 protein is CASSYQVREEKLFF. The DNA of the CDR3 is TGTGCCAGCTCGTATCAAGTTCGGGAGGAAAAACTGTTTTTT.